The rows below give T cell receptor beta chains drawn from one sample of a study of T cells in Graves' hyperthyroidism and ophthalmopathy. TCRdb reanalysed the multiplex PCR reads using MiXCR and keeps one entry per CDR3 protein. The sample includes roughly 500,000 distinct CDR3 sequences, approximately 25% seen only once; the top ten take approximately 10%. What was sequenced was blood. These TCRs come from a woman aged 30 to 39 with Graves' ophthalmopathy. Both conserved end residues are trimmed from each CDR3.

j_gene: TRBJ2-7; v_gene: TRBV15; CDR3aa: ATSTDTASYEQY
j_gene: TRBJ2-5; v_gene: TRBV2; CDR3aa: ASSPGTGKGVKTQY
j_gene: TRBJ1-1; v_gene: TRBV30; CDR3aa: AWSPGSSTVATEAF
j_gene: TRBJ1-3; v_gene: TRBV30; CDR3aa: AWRGFENTIY
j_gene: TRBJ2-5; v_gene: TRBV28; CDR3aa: ASSLSQVLAARQETQY
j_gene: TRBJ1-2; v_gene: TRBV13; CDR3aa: ASRNGLNYGYT
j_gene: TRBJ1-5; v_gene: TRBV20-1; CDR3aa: SARPENSNQPQH
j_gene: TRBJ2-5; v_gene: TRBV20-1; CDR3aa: SASISGTGGETQY
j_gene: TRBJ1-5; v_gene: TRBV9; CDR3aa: ASSTTGGHQPQH
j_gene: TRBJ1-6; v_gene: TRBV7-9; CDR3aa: ASSLNSPLH